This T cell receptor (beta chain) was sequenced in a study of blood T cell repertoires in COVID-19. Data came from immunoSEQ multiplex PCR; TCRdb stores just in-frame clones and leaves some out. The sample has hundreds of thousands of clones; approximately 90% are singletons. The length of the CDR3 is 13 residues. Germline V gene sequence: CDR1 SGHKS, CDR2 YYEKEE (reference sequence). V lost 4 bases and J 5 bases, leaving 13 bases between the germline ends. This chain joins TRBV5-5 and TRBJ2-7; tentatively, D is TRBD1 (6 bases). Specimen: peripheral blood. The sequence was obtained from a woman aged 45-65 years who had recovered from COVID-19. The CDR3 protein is CASSKQGTHEQYF. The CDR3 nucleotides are TGTGCCAGCAGCAAACAGGGTACCCACGAGCAGTACTTC.